This T cell receptor (beta chain) was recovered during a study of T cells after posttransplantation cyclophosphamide. Losses at the gene ends were 4 bases for V and 2 bases for J; bases not matched to a gene: 4. The CDR3 consists of 14 residues. Germline lookup yields CDR1 SGHNT and CDR2 YENEEA. Assay used: immunoSEQ multiplex PCR; TCRdb lists only in-frame clones, some missing. Altogether roughly 35,000 clones were found in the sample, and no singletons occur. The table lists this clone with many counts. The clonotype originates from a girl aged 10 to 17 in good health, CMV-negative, and a related stem cell transplant donor. The sequenced material came from PBMCs. V gene TRBV11-3 combines with J gene TRBJ2-7; 8 nucleotides agree with TRBD1. Here the CDR3 reads CASSSGTGPYEQYF. The DNA for the CDR3 is TGTGCCAGCAGCTCCGGGACAGGCCCCTACGAGCAGTACTTC.